A selection of T cell receptor beta chains follows, all from one sample in a study of identical twins. TCRdb reanalysed the 5' RACE reads using MiXCR and keeps one entry per CDR3 protein. This sample has hundreds of thousands of distinct CDR3 sequences, with 8.6% found just once. This same sample was also taken into another study, of yellow fever vaccine responses in identical twins.

The sequenced sample consisted of PBMCs. These receptors all stem from a woman between 18 and 29 years old in good health. The CDR3 runs from the conserved cysteine through the conserved F or W. A D gene is named only where the DNA matches it firmly. A row's size may be missing; if present it is once, few, many or a size class.

D gene,CDR3 length,clone size,J gene,V gene,CDR3 DNA,CDR3 protein
TRBD2,13,few,TRBJ2-7,TRBV29-1,TGCAGCGTGTTCACTAGCGGGACCTACGAGCAGTACTTC,CSVFTSGTYEQYF
TRBD1,11,.,TRBJ2-7,TRBV20-1,TGCAGTGCCCTCAGGGGGCCCGAGCAGTACTTC,CSALRGPEQYF
TRBD1,15,few,TRBJ1-5,TRBV5-1,TGCGCCAGCAGCCTAGCGACAGGGGGCAATCAGCCCCAGCATTTT,CASSLATGGNQPQHF
.,14,few,TRBJ2-7,TRBV5-6,TGTGCCAGCAGACAAACAGGGACGCCCTACGAGCAGTACTTC,CASRQTGTPYEQYF
.,15,many,TRBJ2-1,TRBV11-2,TGTGCCAGCAGCTTAGTGAGGCTAGGCCACAATGAGCAGTTCTTC,CASSLVRLGHNEQFF
TRBD2,17,.,TRBJ2-1,TRBV9,TGTGCCAGCAGCGACGTAGCGGGGGGGCCTCCCTACAATGAGCAGTTCTTC,CASSDVAGGPPYNEQFF
.,13,.,TRBJ1-2,TRBV3-1,TGTGCCAGCAGCCAAGCCGGGGCGGGTGGCTACACCTTC,CASSQAGAGGYTF
.,16,.,TRBJ2-5,TRBV7-2,TGTGCCAGCAGCTTGATCCCTAAGGAGACTAGGGAGACCCAGTACTTC,CASSLIPKETRETQYF
TRBD1,14,many,TRBJ1-5,TRBV12-3/TRBV12-4,TGTGCCAGCAGCGAGCAGGGGGCGAGGCAGCCCCAGCATTTT,CASSEQGARQPQHF
TRBD2,14,.,TRBJ2-7,TRBV12-3/TRBV12-4,TGTGCCAGCAGTTTAAACGGGGGGGCCTACGAGCAGTACTTC,CASSLNGGAYEQYF
.,15,.,TRBJ2-7,TRBV4-3,TGCGCCAGCAGCCAAGATCTGGGGACCGGGGGCGAGCAGTACTTC,CASSQDLGTGGEQYF
.,17,few,TRBJ2-6,TRBV20-1,TGCAGTGCTGGTCCGGGACCGGGATATTCTGGGGCCAACGTCCTGACTTTC,CSAGPGPGYSGANVLTF
.,15,.,TRBJ2-4,TRBV2,TGTGCCAGCAGTGAGGTCTCACTAGCCAAAAACATTCAGTACTTC,CASSEVSLAKNIQYF
.,14,few,TRBJ1-2,TRBV6-1,TGTGCCAGCGTGGGGGGCCAGTCTCTATACGGCTACACCTTC,CASVGGQSLYGYTF
.,21,many,TRBJ2-1,TRBV5-1,TGCGCCAGCAGCTTATCCCGACAGGGGTCCTTTGGCGGGAGTTCGGACAATGAGCAGTTCTTC,CASSLSRQGSFGGSSDNEQFF